This TCR beta chain derives from a study of patients and donors after allogeneic stem cell transplantation. This clonotype was counted between two and nine times. TCRdb passed the RT-PCR reads through MiXCR, listing each CDR3 protein once. The sample carries about a million distinct CDR3 sequences, about a sixth recorded once. The sequence came from a human donor who was either an allogeneic HSCT recipient or a stem cell or donor lymphocyte infusion donor (not recorded which). It is not recorded whose cells these are; they may come from a transplant donor. The sample was blood, either unsorted or a sorted T cell fraction (not recorded which).

As DNA, the CDR3 is TGTGCCAGCAGCTTAGATGTGGTCGGCGAGCAGTACTTC. This translates into CASSLDVVGEQYF. This chain uses TRBV11-3 with TRBJ2-7; D is ambiguous. V was shortened by 0 bases and J by 6 bases, with 9 bases between the two germline ends. CDR1 and CDR2 from the germline V gene are SGHNT and YENEEA. There are 13 residues in the CDR3.